The entry below gives a single T cell receptor beta chain sequence along with its context. This table comes from immunoSEQ multiplex PCR, and its TCRdb copy is limited to in-frame clones, with some not included. Here the sample spans 55,000 to 80,000 clones, roughly nine tenths being singletons. The germline V and J ends were trimmed by 1 base and 0 bases, with 5 bases remaining between them. Germline CDR1 reads SEHNR; CDR2 reads FQNEAQ (reference sequence). The CDR3 loop spans 14 amino acids. This record comes from a study of neoadjuvant anti-PD-1 for oral cavity cancer. Study-level background: Patients without progression received a fourth nivolumab dose around day 43, then surgical resection on days 50-56.

The time point denotes: after neoadjuvant nivolumab, at surgical resection. These newly diagnosed stage II-IVA oral cavity squamous cell carcinoma patients had no prior systemic or radiation treatment. PBMCs were not maintained or expanded in culture before analysis. The chain has TRBV7-9 and TRBJ2-3; D ambiguous. This clonotype was sampled from a person aged 35-79 years with oral cavity squamous cell carcinoma. This specimen was PBMCs, taken after nivolumab (anti-PD-1) treatment. The CDR3 sequence: CASSLGASTDTQYF. The DNA for the CDR3 is TGTGCCAGCAGCTTAGGGGCTAGCACAGATACGCAGTATTTT.